This passage covers 25 T cell receptor beta chains from one sample sequenced in a study of T cells in Graves' hyperthyroidism and ophthalmopathy. Amplified TCR beta CDR3 regions derived from RNA transcripts. TCR CDR3 underwent first-round RT-PCR with the HTBI primer set. TCRdb re-derived calls from the multiplex PCR reads in MiXCR, one entry per CDR3 protein. The sample includes about 290,000 distinct CDR3 sequences, roughly an eighth of them seen just once. What was sequenced was blood. These receptors all come from a woman between 35 and 50 years old with Graves' hyperthyroidism.

V usage is TRBV5-1 and J usage is TRBJ2-7, with D perhaps TRBD1 (6 bases). V lost 0 bases, J lost 3 bases, and 10 bases lay in between. CDR3 size: 14 residues. Germline V gene sequence: CDR1 SGHRS, CDR2 YFSETQ. The CDR3 loop is CASSLEQGLYEQYF. CDR3 coding DNA: TGCGCCAGCAGCTTGGAACAGGGTCTCTACGAGCAGTACTTC.

This clonotype was counted only a few times. The gene calls are TRBV18 and TRBJ1-5; TRBD1 agrees at 7 bases. The CDR3 is made up of 16 amino acids. With 3 bases clipped from V and 4 bases from J, the junction kept 9 bases outside the gene matches. Germline lookup yields CDR1 KGHSH and CDR2 LQKENI. This chain's CDR3 is CASSPTSPTGNQPQHF. Written as DNA, the CDR3 is TGTGCCAGCTCACCCACTTCCCCGACAGGGAATCAGCCCCAGCATTTT.

This clonotype showed up many times. The rearrangement uses TRBV6-2 or TRBV6-3 and TRBJ2-1, with 9 positions matching TRBD2. V shed 7 bases, J shed 8 bases, and the junction held 15 bases outside the gene matches. CDR1 and CDR2 from the germline V gene are MNHEY and SVGEGT. The length of the CDR3 is 16 residues. The CDR3: CASNQTPEREEYEQFF. The CDR3 DNA sequence: TGTGCCAGCAACCAGACTCCCGAGCGGGAGGAGTATGAGCAGTTCTTC.

At least ten counts were recorded for this clonotype. The chain uses TRBV5-1 and TRBJ2-1; 15 bases line up with TRBD2. Germline V lookup: CDR1 SGHRS, CDR2 YFSETQ. V shed 3 bases and J 7 bases; nucleotides not matched to a gene: 2. The CDR3 totals 15 residues. CDR3 sequence: CASSSGTSGGNEQFF. The CDR3 DNA reads TGCGCCAGCAGCTCCGGGACTAGCGGGGGGAATGAGCAGTTCTTC.

The chain carries TRBV12-3 or TRBV12-4 and TRBJ1-5; D is unclear. The CDR3 runs 14 residues. V was shortened by 3 bases and J by 1 base, with 7 bases between the two germline ends. The CDR3 region is CASSLEVSNQPQHF. The CDR3 DNA reads as TGTGCCAGCAGTTTGGAGGTCAGCAATCAGCCCCAGCATTTT.

This clonotype was seen ten or more times. The genes are TRBV20-1 and TRBJ2-4; 14 positions agree with TRBD2. CDR1 and CDR2 from the germline V gene are DFQATT and SNEGSKA (reference sequence). This CDR3 spans 16 amino acids. Trimming took 3 bases from V and 2 from J; bases not matched to a gene: 3. CDR3 sequence (DNA): TGCAGTGCTAGGGGACTAGCGGGAGATCCCAAAAACATTCAGTACTTC. Translation gives CSARGLAGDPKNIQYF.

This clonotype was found a few times. The chain has TRBV5-1 and TRBJ2-7; D call uncertain. The germline CDR1 and CDR2 sequences are SGHRS and YFSETQ. V dropped 4 bases and J dropped 3 bases, with 14 bases sitting between them. The length of the CDR3 is 14 residues. CDR3 amino acids: CASSPLTFSYEQYF. The CDR3 DNA is TGCGCCAGCAGCCCCCTCACTTTTAGCTACGAGCAGTACTTC.

This clonotype was detected many times. V gene TRBV12-3 or TRBV12-4 combines with J gene TRBJ1-5; no clear D. V dropped 6 bases and J dropped 3 bases, with 9 bases sitting between them. The CDR3 is 13 residues long. The CDR3 is CASSSGNNQPQHF. The CDR3 DNA sequence: TGTGCCAGCAGCTCCGGGAACAATCAGCCCCAGCATTTT.

The chain is built from TRBV29-1 and TRBJ2-1, with 7 positions matching TRBD2. The CDR3 covers 14 residues. In germline, CDR1 is SQVTM, CDR2 ANQGSEA. Trimming at V came to 6 bases and at J to 5 bases, leaving 10 bases not matched to a gene. The CDR3 sequence is CSVREASGNNEQFF. CDR3 sequence (DNA): TGCAGCGTGAGGGAAGCTAGCGGTAACAATGAGCAGTTCTTC.

This clonotype was counted ten times or more. The rearrangement uses TRBV28 and TRBJ1-5; unclear D gene. V lost 3 bases and J 6 bases, leaving 18 bases between the germline ends. Germline V gene lookup returns CDR1 MDHEN and CDR2 SYDVKM. This CDR3 region has 16 residues. CDR3: CASSFVRGFSRQPQHF. In DNA, the CDR3 is TGTGCCAGCAGTTTTGTGAGAGGATTTTCTCGTCAGCCCCAGCATTTT.

The chain has TRBV10-3 and TRBJ1-5, with 7 bases lining up with TRBD1. V trimming: 1 base; J trimming: 5 bases; junction bases outside the gene matches: 2. Germline CDR1 and CDR2: ENHRY and SYGVKD. The CDR3 has 14 amino acids. Here the CDR3 DNA reads TGTGCCATCAGTGAGTACAGGGGCGATCAGCCCCAGCATTTT. Its translation: CAISEYRGDQPQHF.

This clonotype has at least ten counts. The chain has TRBV3-1 and TRBJ2-3, with 7 bases fitting TRBD2. Germline V CDR1 and CDR2: LGHDT, YNNKEL (reference sequence). The CDR3 spans 16 residues. V was clipped by 0 bases and J by 2 bases; unmatched bases: 5. The CDR3 region has the DNA TGTGCCAGCAGCCAAGATTACCTAGCGGCCACAGATACGCAGTATTTT. It encodes CASSQDYLAATDTQYF.

The rearrangement links TRBV29-1 to TRBJ1-2; a possible D gene is TRBD1 (6 bases). Germline assignment: CDR1 SQVTM and CDR2 ANQGSEA. V lost 4 bases and J lost 3, with 6 bases in between. This CDR3 spans 11 amino acids. CDR3 in amino acids: CSVGQDYGYTF. CDR3 bases: TGCAGCGTTGGACAGGACTATGGCTACACCTTC.

This clonotype was recorded many times. V usage is TRBV20-1 and J usage is TRBJ2-1, with D unclear. CDR1 is DFQATT, CDR2 SNEGSKA, per germline (reference sequence). Between the trimmed V and J ends, which lost 0 bases and 8 bases, there was a span of 11 bases. The CDR3 consists of 13 residues. CDR3 protein: CSARDQATDEQFF. For the CDR3, the DNA is TGCAGTGCTAGAGATCAGGCTACGGATGAGCAGTTCTTC.

The chain has TRBV28 and TRBJ1-5; perhaps TRBD1 as D (5 bases). In germline, CDR1 is MDHEN, CDR2 SYDVKM. This CDR3 region has 17 residues. Trimming shortened V by 3 bases and J by 2 bases, and 17 bases separated the two germline ends. In DNA form, the CDR3 reads TGTGCCAGCAGTTTTGGGGGAGTCCGTTATGGCAATCAGCCCCAGCATTTT. Translated: CASSFGGVRYGNQPQHF.

This clonotype was found a few times. The genes are TRBV11-3 and TRBJ2-2; tentative D call: TRBD1 (5 bases). Trimming removed 0 bases at V and 7 bases at J, with 6 bases between. Germline CDR1 SGHNT, CDR2 YENEEA. This CDR3 has 13 residues. This chain's CDR3 is CASSLEGVGELFF. CDR3 coding DNA: TGTGCCAGCAGCTTAGAAGGGGTCGGGGAGCTGTTTTTT.

CDR3: CASSGLAGEANEQFF. CDR3 bases: TGTGCCAGCAGTGGGCTAGCGGGAGAAGCTAATGAGCAGTTCTTC. The J gene is TRBJ2-1, the V gene TRBV2; 10 bases are shared with TRBD2. V shed 4 bases, J shed 7 bases, and the junction held 7 bases outside the gene matches. CDR3 length: 15 amino acids. Per the germline V gene, CDR1 is SNHLY and CDR2 is FYNNEI.

This clonotype was seen repeatedly, ten times or more. V usage is TRBV10-3 and J usage is TRBJ2-7; D remains unclear. The CDR3 length is 13 residues. Trimming shortened V by 0 bases and J by 6 bases, and 9 bases separated the two germline ends. Germline V gene data show CDR1 as ENHRY and CDR2 as SYGVKD. The CDR3 reads CAISESSSAEQYF. CDR3 nucleotide sequence: TGTGCCATCAGTGAGTCGAGCAGCGCCGAGCAGTACTTC.

This clonotype came up many times. The rearrangement joins TRBV11-2 to TRBJ2-1; a possible D gene is TRBD1 (6 bases). V lost 5 bases and J lost 3, with 14 bases in between. There are 15 residues in the CDR3. From germline, CDR1 is SGHAT and CDR2 FQNNGV. In DNA form, the CDR3 reads TGTGCCAGCAGCAAGGGGGAGTGGGACTACAATGAGCAGTTCTTC. It yields the protein CASSKGEWDYNEQFF. Looking up the rest from reference TRBV11-2 and TRBJ2-1 gives the full variable domain: EAGVAQSPRYKIIEKRQSVAFWCNPISGHATLYWYQQILGQGPKLLIQFQNNGVVDDSQLPKDRFSAERLKGVDSTLKIQPAKLEDSAVYLCASSKGEWDYNEQFFGPGTRLTVL.

CDR3 bases: TGTGCCAGCAGCCAGGACAGGGCTCCTAGCACAGATACGCAGTATTTT. It yields the protein CASSQDRAPSTDTQYF. The V and J genes are TRBV7-9 and TRBJ2-3, with 8 bases lining up with TRBD1. The CDR3 loop spans 16 amino acids. Germline V CDR1 and CDR2: SEHNR, FQNEAQ (reference sequence). V gave up 5 bases and J gave up 0 bases; unmatched junction bases: 7.

J is TRBJ2-7 and V is TRBV29-1, with 8 bases matching TRBD1. With V trimmed by 2 bases and J by 4 bases, 10 bases remained unmatched. The CDR3 length is 15 residues. Germline CDR1 reads SQVTM; CDR2 reads ANQGSEA. In nucleotides, the CDR3 is TGCAGCGTTGAAATCCAGGGGGCGAAAAAATACGAGCAGTACTTC. This translates into CSVEIQGAKKYEQYF.

This clonotype was picked up many times. This chain links TRBV3-1 with TRBJ1-1; the match to TRBD1 covers 7 bases. This CDR3 has 14 amino acids. The V gene end was trimmed by 4 bases and the J gene end by 1 base; junction bases not matched to a gene: 3. The germline V gene has CDR1 LGHDT and CDR2 YNNKEL (reference sequence). The CDR3 spells CASSLDRSNTEAFF. In DNA, the CDR3 is TGTGCCAGCAGCCTGGACAGGTCGAACACTGAAGCTTTCTTT.

This clonotype was observed many times. The rearrangement uses TRBV12-3 or TRBV12-4 and TRBJ2-1, with TRBD2 identical over 7 bases. This CDR3 is 15 amino acids long. The J segment lost 1 base and the V segment lost 4 bases, leaving 4 bases of the junction unmatched. The CDR3 sequence is CASSSIAGSYNEQFF. CDR3 in DNA: TGTGCCAGCAGTTCTATAGCGGGTTCCTACAATGAGCAGTTCTTC.

J is TRBJ2-7 and V is TRBV20-1; 11 bases fit TRBD2. Losses at the gene ends were 2 bases for V and 2 bases for J; bases not matched to a gene: 8. This CDR3 has 16 amino acids. Germline CDR1 is DFQATT and CDR2 is SNEGSKA (reference sequence). The CDR3 spells CSARPAGTSGAYEQYF. The CDR3 coding sequence is TGCAGTGCTAGACCCGCCGGGACTAGCGGCGCCTACGAGCAGTACTTC.

This clonotype appeared a single time. This sequence joins TRBV7-6 and TRBJ2-6, with D perhaps TRBD1 or TRBD2 (5 bases each). Trimming cost V 5 bases and J 0 bases, with 17 bases left between them. The CDR3 runs to 18 residues. CDR1 and CDR2 (germline): SGHVS, FNYEAQ. The CDR3 sequence: CASSRAGSRSSGANVLTF. In nucleotides, the CDR3 is TGTGCCAGCAGCCGAGCAGGGAGCAGATCCTCTGGGGCCAACGTCCTGACTTTC.